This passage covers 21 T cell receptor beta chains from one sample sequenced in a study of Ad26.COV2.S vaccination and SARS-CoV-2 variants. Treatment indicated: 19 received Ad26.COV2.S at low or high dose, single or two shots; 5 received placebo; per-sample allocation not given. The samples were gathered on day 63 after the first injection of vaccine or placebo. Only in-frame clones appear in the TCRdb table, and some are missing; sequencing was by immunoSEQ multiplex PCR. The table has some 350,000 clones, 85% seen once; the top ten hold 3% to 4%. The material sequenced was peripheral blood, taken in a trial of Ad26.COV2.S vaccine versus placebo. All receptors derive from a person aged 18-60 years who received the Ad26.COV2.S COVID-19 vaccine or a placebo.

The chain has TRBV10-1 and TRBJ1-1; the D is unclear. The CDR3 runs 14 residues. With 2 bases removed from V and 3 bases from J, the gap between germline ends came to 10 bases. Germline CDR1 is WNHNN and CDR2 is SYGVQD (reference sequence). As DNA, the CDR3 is TGCGCCAGCAGTGAGGGCAGGTTGGACACTGAAGCTTTCTTT. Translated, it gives CASSEGRLDTEAFF.

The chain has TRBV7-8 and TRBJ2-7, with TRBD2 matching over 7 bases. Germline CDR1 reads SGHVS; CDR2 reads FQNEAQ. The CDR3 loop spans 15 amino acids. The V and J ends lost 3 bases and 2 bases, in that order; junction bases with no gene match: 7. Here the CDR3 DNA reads TGTGCCAGCAGCTTGCTAGCGGAGCTCACCTACGAGCAGTACTTC. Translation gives CASSLLAELTYEQYF.

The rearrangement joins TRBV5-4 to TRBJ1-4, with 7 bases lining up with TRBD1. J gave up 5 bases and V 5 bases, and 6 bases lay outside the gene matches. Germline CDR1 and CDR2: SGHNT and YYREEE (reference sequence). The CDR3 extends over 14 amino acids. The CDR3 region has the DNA TGTGCCAGCAGTCCGACAGGGAGGAATGAAAAACTGTTTTTT. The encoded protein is CASSPTGRNEKLFF.

The CDR3: CASSQEAGVNTEAFF. As DNA, the CDR3 is TGCGCCAGCAGCCAAGAGGCGGGGGTCAACACTGAAGCTTTCTTT. This chain uses TRBV4-3 with TRBJ1-1, with D possibly being TRBD1 (5 bases). Germline values: CDR1 LGHNA, CDR2 YSLEER. This CDR3 comprises 15 residues. Trimming shortened V by 0 bases and J by 2 bases, and 10 bases separated the two germline ends.

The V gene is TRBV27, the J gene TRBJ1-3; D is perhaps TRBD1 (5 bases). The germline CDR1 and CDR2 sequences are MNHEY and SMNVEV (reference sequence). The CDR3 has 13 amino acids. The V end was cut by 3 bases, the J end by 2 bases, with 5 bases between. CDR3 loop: CASSLGAGNTIYF. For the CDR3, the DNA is TGTGCCAGCAGTTTGGGGGCTGGAAACACCATATATTTT.

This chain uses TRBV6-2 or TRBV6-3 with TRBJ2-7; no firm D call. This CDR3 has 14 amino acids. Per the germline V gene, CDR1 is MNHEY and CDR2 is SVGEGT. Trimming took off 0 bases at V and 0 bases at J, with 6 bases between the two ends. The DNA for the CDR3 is TGTGCCAGCAGTTACTCGCACGGCTCCTACGAGCAGTACTTC. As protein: CASSYSHGSYEQYF.

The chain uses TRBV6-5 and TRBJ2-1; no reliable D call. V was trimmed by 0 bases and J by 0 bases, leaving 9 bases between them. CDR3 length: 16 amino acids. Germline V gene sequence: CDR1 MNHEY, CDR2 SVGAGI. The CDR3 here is CASSYSPYRSYNEQFF. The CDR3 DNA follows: TGTGCCAGCAGTTACTCGCCGTATCGCTCCTACAATGAGCAGTTCTTC.

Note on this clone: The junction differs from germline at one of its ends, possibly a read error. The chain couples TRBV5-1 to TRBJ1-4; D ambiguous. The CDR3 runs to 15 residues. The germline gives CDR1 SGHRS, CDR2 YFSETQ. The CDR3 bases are TGCGCCAGCAGATTGGGCCCGGACCTTAATGAAAAACTGTTTTTT. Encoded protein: CASRLGPDLNEKLFF. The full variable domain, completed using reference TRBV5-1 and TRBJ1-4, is KAGVTQTPRYLIKTRGQQVTLSCSPISGHRSVSWYQQTPGQGLQFLFEYFSETQRNKGNFPGRFSGRQFSNSRSEMNVSTLELGDSALYLCASRLGPDLNEKLFFGSGTQLSVL.

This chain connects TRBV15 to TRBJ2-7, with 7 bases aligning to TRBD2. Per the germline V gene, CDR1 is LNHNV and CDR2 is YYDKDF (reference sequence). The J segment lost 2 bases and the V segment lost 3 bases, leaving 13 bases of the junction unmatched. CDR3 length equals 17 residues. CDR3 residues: CATSSAIKGRVTYEQYF. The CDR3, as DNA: TGTGCCACCAGCAGCGCCATTAAAGGGAGGGTAACCTACGAGCAGTACTTC.

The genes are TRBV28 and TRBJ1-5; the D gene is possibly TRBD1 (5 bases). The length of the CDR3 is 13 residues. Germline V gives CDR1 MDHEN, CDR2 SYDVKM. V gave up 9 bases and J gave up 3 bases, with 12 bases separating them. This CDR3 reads CASSTRDNQPQHF. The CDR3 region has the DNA TGTGCCAGTTCCACCAGGGACAATCAGCCCCAGCATTTT.

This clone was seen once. DNA of the CDR3: TGTGCCAGCAGCTTAGGTGGGCAGTTCTATGGCTACACCTTC. Translation gives CASSLGGQFYGYTF. This sequence joins TRBV7-2 and TRBJ1-2; D unclear. V lost 1 base to trimming and J lost 4 bases, with 10 bases between them. Germline CDR1 SGHTA, CDR2 FQGNSA. CDR3 size: 14 residues.

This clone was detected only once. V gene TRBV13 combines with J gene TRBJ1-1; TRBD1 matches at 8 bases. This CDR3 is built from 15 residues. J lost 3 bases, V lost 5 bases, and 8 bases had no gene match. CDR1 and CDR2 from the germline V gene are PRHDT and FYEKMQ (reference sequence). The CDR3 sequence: CASSPNQGAYTEAFF. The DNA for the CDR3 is TGTGCCAGCAGCCCCAATCAGGGGGCTTACACTGAAGCTTTCTTT.

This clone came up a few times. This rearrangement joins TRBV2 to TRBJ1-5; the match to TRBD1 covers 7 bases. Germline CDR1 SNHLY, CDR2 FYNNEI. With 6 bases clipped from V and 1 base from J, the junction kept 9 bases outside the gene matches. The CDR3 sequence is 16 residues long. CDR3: CASRGDREESNQPQHF. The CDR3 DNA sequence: TGTGCCAGCAGGGGAGACAGGGAAGAAAGCAATCAGCCCCAGCATTTT.

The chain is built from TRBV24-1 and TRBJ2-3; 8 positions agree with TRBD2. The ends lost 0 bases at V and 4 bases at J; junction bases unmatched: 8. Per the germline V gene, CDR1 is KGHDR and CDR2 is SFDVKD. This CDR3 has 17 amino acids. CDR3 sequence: CATSDLGESGSPDTQYF. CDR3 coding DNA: TGTGCCACCAGTGATTTGGGGGAAAGCGGGAGCCCAGATACGCAGTATTTT.

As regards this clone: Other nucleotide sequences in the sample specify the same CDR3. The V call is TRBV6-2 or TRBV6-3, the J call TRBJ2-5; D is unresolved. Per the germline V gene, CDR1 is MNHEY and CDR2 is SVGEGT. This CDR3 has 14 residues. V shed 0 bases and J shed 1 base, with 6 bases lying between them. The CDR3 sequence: CASSYSGLQETQYF. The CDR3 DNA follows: TGTGCCAGCAGTTACTCAGGGCTCCAAGAGACCCAGTACTTC.

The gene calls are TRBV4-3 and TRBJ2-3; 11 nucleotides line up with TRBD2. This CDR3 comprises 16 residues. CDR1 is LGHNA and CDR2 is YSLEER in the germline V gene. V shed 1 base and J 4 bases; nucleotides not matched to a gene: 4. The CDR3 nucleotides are TGCGCCAGCAGCCAAGCTCTAGCGGGGGGTTCAGATACGCAGTATTTT. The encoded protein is CASSQALAGGSDTQYF.

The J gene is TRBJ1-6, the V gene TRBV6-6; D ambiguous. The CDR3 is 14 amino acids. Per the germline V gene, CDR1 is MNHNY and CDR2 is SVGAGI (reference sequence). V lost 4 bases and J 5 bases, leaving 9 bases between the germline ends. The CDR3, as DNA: TGTGCCAGCAGTTCCGGGGAAAATAATTCACCCCTCCACTTT. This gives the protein CASSSGENNSPLHF.

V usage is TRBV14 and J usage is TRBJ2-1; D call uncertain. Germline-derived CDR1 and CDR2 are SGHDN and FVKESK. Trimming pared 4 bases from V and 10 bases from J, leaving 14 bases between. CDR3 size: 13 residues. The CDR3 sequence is CASSRMMEWEQFF. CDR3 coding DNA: TGTGCCAGCAGCCGGATGATGGAGTGGGAGCAGTTCTTC.

The CDR3 sequence is CASSLLGRGTGANVLTF. The CDR3 coding sequence is TGCGCCAGCAGCTTGTTGGGCAGGGGGACAGGGGCCAACGTCCTGACTTTC. The V and J genes are TRBV5-1 and TRBJ2-6; 7 bases fit TRBD1. Germline CDR1 is SGHRS and CDR2 is YFSETQ. This CDR3 has 17 amino acids. With 1 base clipped from V and 4 bases from J, the junction kept 8 bases outside the gene matches.

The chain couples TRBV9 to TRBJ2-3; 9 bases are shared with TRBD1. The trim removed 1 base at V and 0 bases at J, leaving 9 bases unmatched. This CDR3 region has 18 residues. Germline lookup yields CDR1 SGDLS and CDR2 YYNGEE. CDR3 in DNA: TGTGCCAGCAGCGTACCTGCACAGGGGGCATTGAGCACAGATACGCAGTATTTT. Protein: CASSVPAQGALSTDTQYF.

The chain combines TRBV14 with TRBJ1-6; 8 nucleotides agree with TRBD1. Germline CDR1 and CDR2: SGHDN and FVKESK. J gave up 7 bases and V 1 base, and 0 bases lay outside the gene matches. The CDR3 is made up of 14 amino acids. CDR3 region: CASSQGDRNSPLHF. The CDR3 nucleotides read TGTGCCAGCAGCCAAGGGGACAGGAATTCACCCCTCCACTTT.